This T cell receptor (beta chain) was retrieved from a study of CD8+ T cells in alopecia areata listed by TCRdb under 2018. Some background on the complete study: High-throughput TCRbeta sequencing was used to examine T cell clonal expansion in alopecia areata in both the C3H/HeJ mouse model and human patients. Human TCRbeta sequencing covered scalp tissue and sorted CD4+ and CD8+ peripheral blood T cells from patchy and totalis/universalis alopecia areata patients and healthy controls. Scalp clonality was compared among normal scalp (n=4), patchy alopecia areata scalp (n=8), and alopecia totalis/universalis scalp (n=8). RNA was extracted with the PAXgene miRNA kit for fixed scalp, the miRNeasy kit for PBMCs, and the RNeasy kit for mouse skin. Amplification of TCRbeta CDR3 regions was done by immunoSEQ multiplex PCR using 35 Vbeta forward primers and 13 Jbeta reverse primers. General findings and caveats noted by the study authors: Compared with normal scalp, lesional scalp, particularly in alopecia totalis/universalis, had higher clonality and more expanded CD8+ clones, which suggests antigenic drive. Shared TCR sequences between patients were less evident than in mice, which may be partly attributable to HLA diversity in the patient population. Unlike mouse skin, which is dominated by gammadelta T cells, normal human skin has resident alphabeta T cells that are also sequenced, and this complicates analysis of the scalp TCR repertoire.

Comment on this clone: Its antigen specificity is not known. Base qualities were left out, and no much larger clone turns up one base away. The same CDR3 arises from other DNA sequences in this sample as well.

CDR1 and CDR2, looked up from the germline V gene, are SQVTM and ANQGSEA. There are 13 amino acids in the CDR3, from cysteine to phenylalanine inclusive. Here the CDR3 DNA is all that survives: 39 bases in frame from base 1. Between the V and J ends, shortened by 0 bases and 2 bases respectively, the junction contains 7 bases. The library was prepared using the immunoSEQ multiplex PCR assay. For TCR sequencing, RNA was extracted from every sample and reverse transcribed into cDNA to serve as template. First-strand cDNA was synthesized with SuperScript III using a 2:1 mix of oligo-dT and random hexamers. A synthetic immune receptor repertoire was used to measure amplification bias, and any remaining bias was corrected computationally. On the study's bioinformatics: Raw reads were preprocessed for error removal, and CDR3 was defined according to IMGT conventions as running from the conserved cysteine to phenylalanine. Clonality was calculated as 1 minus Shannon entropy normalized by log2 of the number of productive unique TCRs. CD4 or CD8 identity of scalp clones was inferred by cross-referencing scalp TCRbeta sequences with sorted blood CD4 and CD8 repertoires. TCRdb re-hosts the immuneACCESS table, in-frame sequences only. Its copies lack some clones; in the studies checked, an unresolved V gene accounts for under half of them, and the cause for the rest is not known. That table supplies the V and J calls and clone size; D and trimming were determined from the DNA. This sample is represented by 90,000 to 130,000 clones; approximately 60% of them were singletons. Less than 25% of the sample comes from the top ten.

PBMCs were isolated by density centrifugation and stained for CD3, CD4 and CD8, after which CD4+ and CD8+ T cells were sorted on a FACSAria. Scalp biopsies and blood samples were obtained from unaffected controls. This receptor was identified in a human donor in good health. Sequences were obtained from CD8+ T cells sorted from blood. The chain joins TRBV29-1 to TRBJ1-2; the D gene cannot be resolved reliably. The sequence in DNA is TGCAGCGTTGAAGATCCAGGAAACTATGGCTACACCTTC. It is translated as CSVEDPGNYGYTF.